These T cell receptor beta chains were read from a single sample in a study of beta chain features in type 1 diabetes. The data were produced by immunoSEQ multiplex PCR, yet TCRdb's version contains in-frame clones alone and is incomplete. Of approximately 160,000 clones detected, 10% to 13% appear once; the ten largest clones hold approximately 0.5%. Sequences were obtained from central memory CD4+ T cells from blood. The receptors were gathered from a man younger than 40 with type 1 diabetes. The CDR3 runs from the conserved cysteine through the conserved F or W. Fields, in order: CDR3 protein, CDR3 DNA, D gene, V gene, CDR3 length, J gene, clone size. A D gene is named only where the DNA matches it firmly. Only some rows state a clone size, as once, few, many or a class for expanded clones.

CASSQDIASVSYEQYF,TGCGCCAGCAGCCAAGATATCGCTAGCGTCTCCTACGAGCAGTACTTC,-,TRBV4-3,16,TRBJ2-7,-
CASRIDSNYGYTF,TGTGCCAGCAGGATTGACAGTAACTATGGCTACACCTTC,-,TRBV6-5,13,TRBJ1-2,few
CASSERAGTMGGTQYF,TGTGCCAGCAGTGAAAGGGCGGGGACTATGGGGGGGACCCAGTACTTC,TRBD2,TRBV25-1,16,TRBJ2-5,few
CASSVGVAGNTDTQYF,TGTGCCAGCAGCGTAGGGGTAGCGGGAAACACAGATACGCAGTATTTT,TRBD2,TRBV9,16,TRBJ2-3,-
CASRPGLANNEQFF,TGTGCCAGCAGGCCGGGACTAGCGAACAATGAGCAGTTCTTC,TRBD2,TRBV6-5,14,TRBJ2-1,few
CATSRDKDRGVDEQYF,TGTGCCACCAGCAGAGATAAGGACAGGGGCGTCGACGAGCAGTACTTC,TRBD1,TRBV15,16,TRBJ2-7,-
CSVGLRGLTEKLFF,TGCAGCGTTGGATTACGGGGTCTTACCGAAAAACTGTTTTTT,-,TRBV29-1,14,TRBJ1-4,-
CAWSRIGAAGNTIYF,TGTGCCTGGAGTAGAATTGGGGCAGCTGGAAACACCATATATTTT,-,TRBV30,15,TRBJ1-3,-
CSVGGQGNEQFF,TGCAGCGTGGGGGGACAGGGGAATGAGCAGTTCTTC,TRBD1,TRBV29-1,12,TRBJ2-1,-
CASSLSRTYEQYF,TGTGCCAGCAGCTTAAGCAGGACCTACGAGCAGTACTTC,-,TRBV7-8,13,TRBJ2-7,few
CASSIGPGTGTNEQFF,TGTGCCAGTAGTATCGGTCCCGGGACAGGTACCAATGAGCAGTTCTTC,TRBD1,TRBV19,16,TRBJ2-1,-
CASSPWDRRLAGLLYNEQFF,TGTGCCAGTAGTCCCTGGGACAGGAGACTAGCGGGTCTTCTGTACAATGAGCAGTTCTTC,TRBD2,TRBV19,20,TRBJ2-1,few
CASSLQGGAYEQYF,TGTGCCAGCAGTTTACAGGGTGGCGCCTACGAGCAGTACTTC,-,TRBV28,14,TRBJ2-7,-
CSVAGTIGEAQHF,TGCAGCGTTGCTGGCACTATAGGGGAAGCCCAGCATTTT,-,TRBV29-1,13,TRBJ1-5,-
CSVGGQGSNQPQHF,TGCAGCGTTGGTGGACAGGGGAGCAATCAGCCCCAGCATTTT,TRBD1,TRBV29-1,14,TRBJ1-5,few
CATSGGGTSGYNEQFF,TGTGCCACCAGCGGGGGGGGGACTAGCGGTTACAATGAGCAGTTCTTC,TRBD2,TRBV15,16,TRBJ2-1,few
CASSRGTSGLPTYNEQFF,TGCGCCAGCAGCCGAGGGACTAGCGGTTTGCCGACCTACAATGAGCAGTTCTTC,TRBD2,TRBV5-1,18,TRBJ2-1,few
CASSLGVGGGEETQYF,TGTGCCAGCAGCTTAGGGGTGGGAGGGGGAGAAGAGACCCAGTACTTC,-,TRBV7-2,16,TRBJ2-5,few
CASSTRTGGAGTEAFF,TGTGCCAGTAGTACCCGGACAGGGGGCGCGGGGACTGAAGCTTTCTTT,TRBD1,TRBV19,16,TRBJ1-1,few
CASSSDRGTFYTF,TGTGCCAGCAGCTCGGACAGGGGTACGTTCTACACCTTC,TRBD1,TRBV11-2,13,TRBJ1-2,few
CASSPHPGGTDTQYF,TGTGCCAGCAGCCCTCACCCAGGGGGCACAGATACGCAGTATTTT,-,TRBV9,15,TRBJ2-3,few
CASSFRRTAQETQYF,TGTGCCAGCAGTTTCCGCCGGACAGCCCAGGAGACCCAGTACTTC,-,TRBV28,15,TRBJ2-5,few
CASSLRATSTDTQYF,TGCGCCAGCAGCTTGAGAGCAACTAGCACAGATACGCAGTATTTT,-,TRBV5-1,15,TRBJ2-3,few
CASSAKGQGLGETQYF,TGCGCCAGCAGCGCCAAGGGACAGGGTTTAGGCGAGACCCAGTACTTC,TRBD1,TRBV5-1,16,TRBJ2-5,few
CASSLIRDRDIQYF,TGTGCCAGCAGTTTAATCCGGGACAGGGACATTCAGTACTTC,TRBD1,TRBV28,14,TRBJ2-4,-
CASSTGENNEQFF,TGTGCCAGCTCAACCGGAGAAAACAATGAGCAGTTCTTC,-,TRBV18,13,TRBJ2-1,few
CAWSAQTGVGTEAFF,TGTGCCTGGAGTGCCCAGACAGGGGTTGGCACTGAAGCTTTCTTT,TRBD1,TRBV30,15,TRBJ1-1,-
CASSQGLAGGYEQFF,TGCGCCAGCAGTCAAGGACTAGCGGGAGGATATGAGCAGTTCTTC,TRBD2,TRBV23-1,15,TRBJ2-1,few
CASSQRGLANEQFF,TGTGCCAGCAGCCAACGAGGACTAGCTAATGAGCAGTTCTTC,TRBD2,TRBV4-2,14,TRBJ2-1,few
CASSLGPSGGQETQYF,TGTGCCAGCAGCTTAGGGCCTAGCGGGGGCCAAGAGACCCAGTACTTC,TRBD2,TRBV7-3,16,TRBJ2-5,few
CAWSGNTGGKLFF,TGTGCCTGGAGTGGAAATACAGGGGGAAAACTGTTTTTT,TRBD1,TRBV30,13,TRBJ1-4,-
CASSLGQDHYEQYF,TGTGCCAGCAGTTTGGGACAGGACCACTACGAGCAGTACTTC,TRBD1,TRBV28,14,TRBJ2-7,few
CASSFQDSYYEQYF,TGTGCCAGCAGCTTTCAGGACAGCTACTACGAGCAGTACTTC,-,TRBV11-2,14,TRBJ2-7,-
CASSLALGTGINLYF,TGTGCCAGCAGCTTAGCGCTGGGGACTGGAATCAATCTGTACTTC,-,TRBV7-2,15,TRBJ2-7,-
CASSRARSGSSYEQYF,TGTGCCAGCAGTCGAGCCCGTAGCGGGAGCTCCTACGAGCAGTACTTC,TRBD2,TRBV28,16,TRBJ2-7,-
CASSVEDTQYF,TGCGCCAGCAGTGTTGAGGATACGCAGTATTTT,-,TRBV5-1,11,TRBJ2-3,few
CASSLSEGGRYEQYF,TGTGCCAGCTCCCTCTCGGAAGGGGGCCGCTACGAGCAGTACTTC,TRBD1,TRBV18,15,TRBJ2-7,-
CASSYSPSGSWDTQYF,TGTGCCAGCAGTTACTCGCCTAGCGGGAGTTGGGATACGCAGTATTTT,TRBD2,TRBV6-5,16,TRBJ2-3,-
CASSLDPGQGYEQYF,TGTGCCAGCAGCTTGGATCCGGGACAGGGGTACGAGCAGTACTTC,TRBD1,TRBV5-4,15,TRBJ2-7,-
CASSLARETQYF,TGTGCCAGCAGCTTAGCGCGGGAGACCCAGTACTTC,-,TRBV7-2,12,TRBJ2-5,-